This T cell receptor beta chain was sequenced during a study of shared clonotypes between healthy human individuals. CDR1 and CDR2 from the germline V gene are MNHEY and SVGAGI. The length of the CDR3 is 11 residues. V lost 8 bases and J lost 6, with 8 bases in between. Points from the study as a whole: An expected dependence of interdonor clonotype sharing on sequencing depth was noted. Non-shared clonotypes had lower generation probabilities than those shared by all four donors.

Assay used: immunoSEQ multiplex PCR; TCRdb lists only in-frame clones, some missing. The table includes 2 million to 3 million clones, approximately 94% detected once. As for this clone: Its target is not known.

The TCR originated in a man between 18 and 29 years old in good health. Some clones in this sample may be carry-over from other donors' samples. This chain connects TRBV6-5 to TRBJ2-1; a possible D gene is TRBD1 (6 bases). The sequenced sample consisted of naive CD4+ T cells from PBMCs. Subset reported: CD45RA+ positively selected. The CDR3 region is CASGGGNEQFF. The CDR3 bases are TGTGCCAGCGGGGGCGGCAATGAGCAGTTCTTC.